This entry concerns a single TCR beta chain. TCRdb's table, derived via immunoSEQ multiplex PCR, lists solely in-frame clones and lacks some. The sample includes 250,000 to 300,000 clones, about 90% of them seen just once. Patients from Seattle were sampled longitudinally, starting during active infection. The CDR3 length is 18 residues. CDR1 is WNHNN, CDR2 SYGVQD, per germline (reference sequence). V lost 1 base and J lost 8; bases outside the gene matches: 16. The data originate from a study of blood T cell repertoires in COVID-19. The chain employs TRBV10-1 and TRBJ1-4; 7 bases fit TRBD1. The sequencing sample was made of peripheral blood. The receptor comes from a woman under 40 with COVID-19, enrolled during active disease. The CDR3 bases are TGCGCCAGCAGTGAGTTAGGGTCTCCGGACAGGCGTAGCGAAAAACTGTTTTTT. This gives the protein CASSELGSPDRRSEKLFF.